One sample yielded the 9 T cell receptor beta chains listed below, sequenced in a study of cytomegalovirus exposure and HLA in healthy donors. TCRdb's table, derived via immunoSEQ multiplex PCR, lists solely in-frame clones and lacks some. Here the sample spans about 120,000 clones, approximately 95% being singletons. Input material: PBMCs. Receptors were obtained from a young man in good health and CMV-seronegative.

J is TRBJ1-4 and V is TRBV6-1; maybe TRBD1 (6 bases). CDR3 length equals 15 residues. The V gene lost 2 bases and the J gene lost 4 bases, with 11 bases spanning the gap. Germline V gives CDR1 MNHNS, CDR2 SASEGT. In nucleotides, the CDR3 is TGTGCCAGCAGTGAAAGGGCAGGGGTTAATGAAAAACTGTTTTTT. Translated, it gives CASSERAGVNEKLFF.

This chain connects TRBV29-1 to TRBJ2-1; a weak D match, TRBD2 (5 bases). Germline loops: CDR1 SQVTM, CDR2 ANQGSEA. The CDR3 length is 14 residues. Trimming removed 4 bases from V and 8 bases from J, with 18 bases in between. CDR3 coding DNA: TGCAGCGTTGTCGAGCGGCTGAAAGCCTATGAGCAGTTCTTC. Translation: CSVVERLKAYEQFF.

The chain joins TRBV6-5 to TRBJ1-2; D is uncertain. CDR1 MNHEY and CDR2 SVGAGI come from the germline V gene. Trimming stripped 2 bases from V and 3 bases from J, with 10 bases between. The CDR3 runs 14 residues. The CDR3 region has the DNA TGTGCCAGCAGTTACACCCGGGAGGACTATGGCTACACCTTC. Translation gives CASSYTREDYGYTF.

The V gene is TRBV7-8, the J gene TRBJ2-3; 10 bases are a match to TRBD2. V lost 5 bases and J lost 1; bases outside the gene matches: 6. The CDR3 loop spans 16 amino acids. CDR1 and CDR2 from the germline V gene are SGHVS and FQNEAQ. The CDR3 DNA is TGTGCCAGCAGCCCGAGAGGGACTAGCGGCACAGATACGCAGTATTTT. It is translated as CASSPRGTSGTDTQYF.

This chain links TRBV9 with TRBJ2-2; 9 bases map to TRBD2. Germline-derived CDR1 and CDR2 are SGDLS and YYNGEE. V was pared by 4 bases and J by 4 bases, with 8 bases of the junction left unmatched. CDR3 length: 16 amino acids. The CDR3 nucleotides read TGTGCCAGCAGCCCCCGACTAGCGGAGGGCACCGGGGAGCTGTTTTTT. Amino acid sequence: CASSPRLAEGTGELFF.

The chain links TRBV27 to TRBJ2-7; perhaps TRBD1 as D (6 bases). Germline loops: CDR1 MNHEY, CDR2 SMNVEV (reference sequence). This CDR3 has 14 amino acids. Trimming pared 9 bases from V and 1 base from J, leaving 16 bases between. This chain's CDR3 is CARHPNRASYEQYF. The CDR3 DNA follows: TGTGCCAGGCACCCGAACAGGGCTTCCTACGAGCAGTACTTC.

This chain uses TRBV18 with TRBJ1-5; D possibly corresponds to TRBD1 (6 bases). Trimming stripped 3 bases from V and 5 bases from J, with 11 bases between. Germline CDR1 reads KGHSH; CDR2 reads LQKENI. This CDR3 spans 14 amino acids. CDR3 nucleotide sequence: TGTGCCAGCTCACCCCGGACAGAAGATCAGCCCCAGCATTTT. It yields the protein CASSPRTEDQPQHF. Using reference TRBV18 and TRBJ1-5 for the parts outside the CDR3, the full variable domain is NAGVMQNPRHLVRRRGQEARLRCSPMKGHSHVYWYRQLPEEGLKFMVYLQKENIIDESGMPKERFSAEFPKEGPSILRIQQVVRGDSAAYFCASSPRTEDQPQHFGDGTRLSIL.

The chain has TRBV7-2 and TRBJ2-3; 10 nucleotides line up with TRBD2. The CDR3 is 17 amino acids. The germline CDR1 and CDR2 sequences are SGHTA and FQGNSA. J lost 6 bases, V lost 2 bases, and 11 bases had no gene match. Written as DNA, the CDR3 is TGTGCCAGCAGCTTACTAGCGGGAGTAGGGCTAGGGGATACGCAGTATTTT. Its protein is CASSLLAGVGLGDTQYF.

The CDR3 reads CASSGQGSHNQPQHF. In DNA form, the CDR3 reads TGTGCCAGTAGTGGACAGGGAAGTCACAATCAGCCCCAGCATTTT. The chain recombines TRBV19 with TRBJ1-5, with 8 bases identical to TRBD1. The J segment lost 3 bases and the V segment lost 5 bases, leaving 6 bases of the junction unmatched. The germline V gene has CDR1 LNHDA and CDR2 SQIVND (reference sequence). The CDR3 runs 15 residues.